This passage covers 13 T cell receptor beta chains from one sample sequenced in a study of CD8 T cells in ankylosing spondylitis. General observations from the study: In ankylosing spondylitis blood, a motif of 7 to 9 highly homologous TCR beta variants appeared characteristic.

No cognate antigen is known for these TCRs. MiXCR was run by TCRdb on the 5' RACE reads, yielding one entry per CDR3 protein. The sample lists about 450,000 distinct CDR3 sequences, around 26% seen once, with 0.89% in the top ten. Sequencing input: blood, either unsorted or a sorted T cell fraction (not recorded which). These receptors were obtained from a male donor with ankylosing spondylitis.

This clonotype was seen a handful of times. V and J are TRBV2 and TRBJ2-3; 9 positions match TRBD1. CDR3 size: 14 residues. The J segment lost 11 bases and the V segment lost 7 bases, leaving 13 bases of the junction unmatched. Germline assignment: CDR1 SNHLY and CDR2 FYNNEI. CDR3 in DNA: TGTGCCAGCACCACACAGGGGGCGGAGGACAAGCAGTATTTT. It encodes CASTTQGAEDKQYF.

V gene TRBV7-8 combines with J gene TRBJ1-5; 9 nucleotides agree with TRBD1. There are 14 residues in the CDR3. The ends lost 5 bases at V and 7 bases at J; junction bases unmatched: 6. Germline V gene lookup returns CDR1 SGHVS and CDR2 FQNEAQ. As DNA, the CDR3 is TGTGCCAGCAGCCCCCGGGACAGGGCCCAGCCCCAGCATTTT. Amino acids: CASSPRDRAQPQHF.

V usage is TRBV29-1 and J usage is TRBJ2-1; tentatively, D is TRBD1 or TRBD2 (5 bases each). The CDR3 is made up of 15 amino acids. With 4 bases removed from V and 0 bases from J, the gap between germline ends came to 13 bases. The V gene's germline CDR1 is SQVTM and CDR2 ANQGSEA. The CDR3 DNA follows: TGCAGCGTTGTAAGTGGGGGAAGCTCCTACAATGAGCAGTTCTTC. Amino acid sequence: CSVVSGGSSYNEQFF.

The rearrangement uses TRBV20-1 and TRBJ1-1; TRBD1 matches 10 bases. Losses at the gene ends were 6 bases for V and 4 bases for J; bases not matched to a gene: 11. This CDR3 contains 15 residues. From germline, CDR1 is DFQATT and CDR2 SNEGSKA (reference sequence). The CDR3, as DNA: TGCAGTGCAAAGTCCCGGGACAGGGGTGCCACTGAAGCTTTCTTT. Translated: CSAKSRDRGATEAFF.

A few counts support this clonotype. The rearrangement joins TRBV11-2 to TRBJ2-2; D is unclear. In germline, CDR1 is SGHAT, CDR2 FQNNGV. CDR3 length: 13 residues. The V and J ends lost 5 bases and 5 bases respectively, with 9 bases between them. The CDR3 loop is CASSPIYTGELFF. The CDR3 bases are TGTGCCAGCAGCCCCATTTATACCGGGGAGCTGTTTTTT. The whole variable domain, filled in from reference TRBV11-2 and TRBJ2-2, reads EAGVAQSPRYKIIEKRQSVAFWCNPISGHATLYWYQQILGQGPKLLIQFQNNGVVDDSQLPKDRFSAERLKGVDSTLKIQPAKLEDSAVYLCASSPIYTGELFFGEGSRLTVL.

This chain links TRBV20-1 with TRBJ2-1; 9 nucleotides agree with TRBD2. The germline gives CDR1 DFQATT, CDR2 SNEGSKA (reference sequence). The CDR3 loop spans 16 amino acids. V shed 3 bases and J 1 base; nucleotides not matched to a gene: 7. This CDR3 reads CSASSLAGISYNEQFF. As DNA, the CDR3 is TGCAGTGCTAGTAGTCTAGCGGGAATTTCCTACAATGAGCAGTTCTTC.

The V gene is TRBV20-1, the J gene TRBJ2-3; a possible D gene is TRBD2 (6 bases). CDR3 length: 17 residues. CDR1 and CDR2 (germline): DFQATT, SNEGSKA (reference sequence). Between the trimmed V and J ends, which lost 3 bases and 0 bases, there was a span of 19 bases. CDR3 residues: CSASPPLGSHSTDTQYF. The CDR3 region has the DNA TGCAGTGCTAGCCCCCCCCTCGGGAGTCATAGCACAGATACGCAGTATTTT.

V is TRBV3-1 and J is TRBJ2-1, with 7 bases identical to TRBD2. CDR1 is LGHDT and CDR2 is YNNKEL in the germline V gene (reference sequence). J was trimmed by 6 bases and V by 4 bases; bases with no gene match: 9. The CDR3 is 15 residues long. CDR3 sequence: CASSLGNSGGNEQFF. CDR3 in DNA: TGTGCCAGCAGCCTCGGAAACTCGGGGGGCAATGAGCAGTTCTTC.

The chain carries TRBV6-4 and TRBJ1-3, with a weak D call TRBD1 (5 bases). Trimming pared 0 bases from V and 10 bases from J, leaving 13 bases between. Germline V gene lookup returns CDR1 MRHNA and CDR2 SNTAGT. CDR3 length: 14 residues. The CDR3 DNA follows: TGTGCCAGCAGTGACTCCACCGCTGGGGGGACCATATATTTT. This gives the protein CASSDSTAGGTIYF.

The CDR3 is CASSERRFEQYV. CDR3 coding DNA: TGTGCCAGCAGTGAACGACGGTTCGAGCAGTACGTC. The V and J genes are TRBV2 and TRBJ2-7; D not resolved. Germline CDR1 is SNHLY and CDR2 is FYNNEI. V dropped 2 bases and J dropped 6 bases, with 8 bases sitting between them. The CDR3 consists of 12 residues.

A few counts support this clonotype. The rearrangement joins TRBV7-2 to TRBJ2-5; 8 bases line up with TRBD1. The CDR3 consists of 15 residues. V lost 4 bases to trimming and J lost 4 bases; unmatched junction nucleotides: 8. Per the germline V gene, CDR1 is SGHTA and CDR2 is FQGNSA. The CDR3 is CASSSITGQGETQYF. CDR3 nucleotide sequence: TGTGCCAGCAGCTCGATAACCGGACAGGGAGAGACCCAGTACTTC.

The DNA of the CDR3 is TGTGCCAGCAGCCAAGAACGGGGGACAGGGGGCAATGAGCAGTTCTTC. It yields the protein CASSQERGTGGNEQFF. The rearrangement links TRBV3-1 to TRBJ2-1, with 11 bases matching TRBD1. CDR3 length: 16 amino acids. Trimming at V came to 0 bases and at J to 6 bases, leaving 4 bases not matched to a gene. Germline V gives CDR1 LGHDT, CDR2 YNNKEL (reference sequence).

The chain employs TRBV19 and TRBJ1-6; TRBD1 matches 8 bases. V trimming: 4 bases; J trimming: 10 bases; junction bases outside the gene matches: 3. Germline values: CDR1 LNHDA, CDR2 SQIVND (reference sequence). The CDR3 extends over 13 amino acids. CDR3 sequence: CASSTDRESPLHF. As DNA, the CDR3 is TGTGCCAGTAGTACGGACAGGGAATCACCCCTCCACTTT.